These T cell receptor beta chains were read from a single sample in a study of beta chain features in type 1 diabetes. The table came from immunoSEQ multiplex PCR; TCRdb's copy has only in-frame clones and leaves some out. The repertoire holds 300,000 to 400,000 clones, with about 13% as singletons. Sequenced sample: naive CD4+ T cells from blood. These receptors were taken from a woman between 18 and 29 years old with type 1 diabetes. The CDR3 runs from the conserved cysteine through the conserved F or W. D genes are given only for firm matches. Size values are once, few and many counts, or a class for expanded clones, and some rows have none.

j_call d_call clone_size v_call cdr3_nt cdr3_aa
TRBJ2-7 TRBD2 - TRBV2 TGTGCCAGCAAGGGGTCGGGACTAGCAGCCTACGAGCAGTACTTC CASKGSGLAAYEQYF
TRBJ2-5 - - TRBV7-3 TGTGCCAGCAGCTTAGGTAGTTTTGAGGAGACCCAGTACTTC CASSLGSFEETQYF
TRBJ2-7 TRBD1 few TRBV28 TGTGCCAGCAGTCTCACCAGGGGGCGGAGGTACGAGCAGTACTTC CASSLTRGRRYEQYF
TRBJ2-1 - - TRBV28 TGTGCCAGCCTCATGACGGGGATCCGGGCCCCGTTCTTC CASLMTGIRAPFF
TRBJ2-7 TRBD1 - TRBV5-1 TGCGCCAGCAGCTTGGAGACAGGGGCCTACGAGCAGTACTTC CASSLETGAYEQYF
TRBJ2-3 TRBD2 - TRBV5-1 TGCGCCAGCAGCTTGGGCTCCGGGACTAGTCGAACAGATACGCAGTATTTT CASSLGSGTSRTDTQYF
TRBJ2-5 - - TRBV30 TGTGCCTGCCAACAAGAGACCCAGTACTTC CACQQETQYF
TRBJ1-2 - - TRBV29-1 TGCAGCGTTGGGCAGGGGTATGGCTACACCTTC CSVGQGYGYTF
TRBJ2-5 TRBD2 - TRBV14 TGTGCCAGCAGCCCCCGAGCGGGAGGCCAAGAGACCCAGTACTTC CASSPRAGGQETQYF
TRBJ1-5 - - TRBV4-2 TGTGCCAGCAGCCAAAGCCCTGGACACCGAAAATATTCTATCTATAGCAATCAGCCCCAGCATTTT CASSQSPGHRKYSIYSNQPQHF
TRBJ2-3 TRBD1 few TRBV7-8 TGTGCCAGCAGCCGCGGGACAGGGCAAACAGATACGCAGTATTTT CASSRGTGQTDTQYF
TRBJ2-7 - few TRBV5-1 TGCGCCAGCAGCTGGGAAACAGGGTCGTCCTACGAGCAGTACTTC CASSWETGSSYEQYF
TRBJ1-5 - few TRBV19 TGTGCCAGTAGTAGAGTGGCGGGCAATCAGCCCCAGCATTTT CASSRVAGNQPQHF
TRBJ1-5 - few TRBV28 TGTGCCAGCAGTTCCGTAAATCAGCCCCAGCATTTT CASSSVNQPQHF
TRBJ2-2 - few TRBV30 TGTGCCTGGGGGGTCGGACTCCTGAACACCGGGGAGCTGTTTTTT CAWGVGLLNTGELFF
TRBJ1-1 TRBD1 few TRBV25-1 TGTGCCAGCAGTCCCACCGGACAGGGGAACACTGAAGCTTTCTTT CASSPTGQGNTEAFF
TRBJ2-5 - - TRBV5-4 TGTGCCAGCAGCTCAGTACCCCAAGAGACCCAGTACTTC CASSSVPQETQYF
TRBJ2-7 TRBD1 - TRBV28 TGTGCCAGCAGTTTATTGGGACAGGGGGCTTGGTACGAGCAGTACTTC CASSLLGQGAWYEQYF
TRBJ2-3 TRBD2 - TRBV5-1 TGCGCCACCCGAGGGACTAGCGTAGATACGCAGTATTTT CATRGTSVDTQYF
TRBJ2-3 - - TRBV30 TGTGCCGAGGACCAACCGGGGACAGATACGCAGTATTTT CAEDQPGTDTQYF
TRBJ1-2 - - TRBV4-1 TGCGCCAGCAGCCAAACAGTGTACTCGGCTTATGGCTACACCTTC CASSQTVYSAYGYTF
TRBJ2-1 - few TRBV18 TGTGCCAGCTCACCACTTTTCGACAATGAGCAGTTCTTC CASSPLFDNEQFF
TRBJ2-5 - few TRBV30 TGTGCCTGGTCGGACGGGGGAGAGACCCAGTACTTC CAWSDGGETQYF
TRBJ2-1 - few TRBV5-4 TGTGCCAGCAGCCCCGACCCGGGCTCCTACAATGAGCAGTTCTTC CASSPDPGSYNEQFF
TRBJ2-1 TRBD2 few TRBV28 TGTGCCAGCAGGGGACTAGCGGGAGTAGTCTACAATGAGCAGTTCTTC CASRGLAGVVYNEQFF
TRBJ1-5 - few TRBV6-6 TGTGCCAGCAGTTACCTTAACGTAGGCAATCAGCCCCAGCATTTT CASSYLNVGNQPQHF
TRBJ1-4 - - TRBV7-9 TGTGCCAGCAGCCCCGGGGGGACGGCTAATGAAAAACTGTTTTTT CASSPGGTANEKLFF
TRBJ2-5 - few TRBV5-6 TGTGCCAGCAGCTTTGTGGCCGGGGGGACCCAGTACTTC CASSFVAGGTQYF
TRBJ1-1 - - TRBV29-1 TGCAGCGCCGAGGAGGGGGAAGCTTTCTTT CSAEEGEAFF
TRBJ1-5 TRBD1 - TRBV5-1 TGCGCCAGCAGCTTGGGGGACAGGGGCAATCAGCCCCAGCATTTT CASSLGDRGNQPQHF
TRBJ2-3 TRBD2 - TRBV19 TGTGCCAGTAGTATAGTCGGGGGACTAGTGACAGATACGCAGTATTTT CASSIVGGLVTDTQYF
TRBJ2-1 - - TRBV6-5 TGTGCCAGCCACCCACAGATGTACAATGAGCAGTTCTTC CASHPQMYNEQFF
TRBJ2-7 TRBD2 - TRBV9 TGTGCCAGCAGCAGAGGACTAGCGGACTCCTACGAGCAGTACTTC CASSRGLADSYEQYF
TRBJ2-3 - - TRBV5-6 TGTGCCAGCAGCTTGAAGGGGAGCACAGATACGCAGTATTTT CASSLKGSTDTQYF
TRBJ1-1 - - TRBV5-1 TGCGCCAGCAGCCCAGGGGTAAACACTGAAGCTTTCTTT CASSPGVNTEAFF
TRBJ2-6 - - TRBV5-1 TGCGCCAGCAGCCTCCCCTCTGGGGCCAACGTCCTGACTTTC CASSLPSGANVLTF
TRBJ1-4 TRBD1 few TRBV29-1 TGCAGCGTTGAAGAACAGGGGGATGAAAAACTGTTTTTT CSVEEQGDEKLFF
TRBJ2-1 TRBD2 few TRBV18 TGTGCCAGCTCACCACCGTTAGCGGGCCTAACCTACAATGAGCAGTTCTTC CASSPPLAGLTYNEQFF
TRBJ2-5 - few TRBV30 TGTGCCTGGAGTCCCGGGTCCTCCCTCCGGACCCAGTACTTC CAWSPGSSLRTQYF
TRBJ1-2 TRBD1 - TRBV29-1 TGCAGCGTTGAAGGATCCGGGACAGGGGGATTGATTGATGGCTACACCTTC CSVEGSGTGGLIDGYTF
TRBJ2-7 - - TRBV28 TGTGCCAGCAGTTTTGCAGGTACTAGCTCCTACGAGCAGTACTTC CASSFAGTSSYEQYF
TRBJ2-1 - - TRBV5-4 TGTGCCATGCCACAGGTCGGGGGTAATGAGCAGTTCTTC CAMPQVGGNEQFF
TRBJ2-4 TRBD2 - TRBV11-2 TGTGCCAGCAGCCGGAGCGGGAGCCCAGCCAAAAACATTCAGTACTTC CASSRSGSPAKNIQYF
TRBJ2-7 TRBD1 - TRBV27 TGTGCCAGCAGGCGTAACAGGGGCAACGAGCAGTACTTC CASRRNRGNEQYF
TRBJ2-5 TRBD2 - TRBV18 TGTGCCAGCTCACCATTGGCGGGAGCTCTGGAGACCCAGTACTTC CASSPLAGALETQYF
TRBJ2-3 TRBD1 few TRBV28 TGTGCCAGCAGTTCCTCCGGGACAGGGACAGATACGCAGTATTTT CASSSSGTGTDTQYF
TRBJ1-5 TRBD1 - TRBV7-2 TGTGCCAGCAGCAAGGACAGGGGGAGCAATCAGCCCCAGCATTTT CASSKDRGSNQPQHF
TRBJ2-5 - - TRBV18 TGTGCCAGCTCACTGACTAGTGTAGCCGAAGAGACCCAGTACTTC CASSLTSVAEETQYF
TRBJ1-5 - few TRBV18 TGTGCCAGCTCACTCAGGGAGGATCAGCCCCAGCATTTT CASSLREDQPQHF
TRBJ2-5 - - TRBV7-9 TGTGCCAGCAGCTTAACTAGCCGAGAGACCCAGTACTTC CASSLTSRETQYF